This TCR beta chain was sequenced for a study of CD8+ T cells in alopecia areata. Study-wide background: Treated patients received oral tofacitinib, 5 to 10 mg twice daily.

As concerns this clone: Its antigen is still unknown.

PBMCs were stained for CD3, CD4 and CD8, and CD4+ and CD8+ T cells were sorted. Points from the study as a whole: In scalp samples, resident alphabeta T cells of normal skin are also sequenced.

The ends were cut back, 2 bases at V and 3 bases at J, with 10 bases in the middle. CDR1 is SEHNR and CDR2 is FQNEAQ in the germline V gene (reference sequence). There are 15 residues in the CDR3. Reverse transcription of extracted RNA yielded cDNA, which provided the sequencing template. Produced via immunoSEQ multiplex PCR; TCRdb's table is partial and in-frame only. The table records some 170,000 clones, around 64% of them present only once. V is TRBV7-9 and J is TRBJ1-4; D is perhaps TRBD1 (5 bases). The receptor's source is a human donor with alopecia areata. The material sequenced was CD8+ T cells sorted from blood, taken at week 0. CDR3 region: CASSLMTVPNEKLFF. As DNA, the CDR3 is TGTGCCAGCAGCTTAATGACAGTTCCTAATGAAAAACTGTTTTTT.